The sequence of this TCR beta chain was determined in a study of blood T cell repertoires in COVID-19. CDR3 length: 14 residues. CDR1 is SNHLY and CDR2 is FYNNEI in the germline V gene. V was pared by 5 bases and J by 8 bases, with 9 bases of the junction left unmatched. Assay used: immunoSEQ multiplex PCR; TCRdb lists only in-frame clones, some missing. The table has 490,000 or so clones, roughly 90% seen once; the top ten hold 1.5% to 2%. Participants were aged about 18 to 89 years from approximately 25 US areas. Assignment of participants to cohorts was predicated upon participant-reported clinical history.

This TCR came from a woman aged 40 to 50 who had recovered from COVID-19. Sequencing input: PBMCs or T cells enriched from blood (not recorded which). V gene TRBV2 combines with J gene TRBJ2-1; 7 positions match TRBD1. The CDR3 spells CASSIETGIHEQFF. The CDR3 DNA follows: TGTGCCAGCAGTATCGAGACAGGGATACATGAGCAGTTCTTC.